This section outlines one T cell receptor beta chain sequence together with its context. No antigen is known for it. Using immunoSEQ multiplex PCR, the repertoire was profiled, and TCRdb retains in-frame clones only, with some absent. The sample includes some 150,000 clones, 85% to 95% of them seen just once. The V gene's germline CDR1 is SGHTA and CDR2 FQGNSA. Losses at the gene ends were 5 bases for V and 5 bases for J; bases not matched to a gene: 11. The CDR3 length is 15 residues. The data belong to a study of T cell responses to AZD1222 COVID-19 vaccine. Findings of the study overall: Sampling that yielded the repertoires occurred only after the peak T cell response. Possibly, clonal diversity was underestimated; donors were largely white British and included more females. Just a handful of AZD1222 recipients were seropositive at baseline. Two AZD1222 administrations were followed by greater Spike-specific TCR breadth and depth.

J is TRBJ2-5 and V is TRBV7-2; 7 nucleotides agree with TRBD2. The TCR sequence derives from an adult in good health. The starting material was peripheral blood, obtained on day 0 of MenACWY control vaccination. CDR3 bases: TGTGCCAGCAGCCGCCGTGGAGCGGGATTGGAGACCCAGTACTTC. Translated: CASSRRGAGLETQYF.